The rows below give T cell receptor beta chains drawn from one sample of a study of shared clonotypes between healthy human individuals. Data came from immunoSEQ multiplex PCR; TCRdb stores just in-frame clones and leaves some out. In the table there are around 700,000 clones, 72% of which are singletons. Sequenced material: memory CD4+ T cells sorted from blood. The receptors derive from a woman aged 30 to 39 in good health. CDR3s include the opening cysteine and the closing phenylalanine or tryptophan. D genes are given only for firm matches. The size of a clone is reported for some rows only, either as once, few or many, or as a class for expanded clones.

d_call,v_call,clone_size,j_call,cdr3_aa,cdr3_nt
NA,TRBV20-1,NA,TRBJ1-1,CSARDLYRNPF,TGCAGTGCTAGAGATTTGTATCGTAACCCGTTT
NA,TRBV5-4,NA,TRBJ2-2,CASSSGTFSNTGELFF,TGTGCCAGCAGCTCGGGGACTTTTTCGAACACCGGGGAGCTGTTTTTT
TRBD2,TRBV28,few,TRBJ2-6,CASSPGGTNVLTF,TGTGCCAGCAGCCCGGGGGGGACCAACGTCCTGACTTTC
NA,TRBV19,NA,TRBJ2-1,CASSIAGAGYNEQFF,TGTGCCAGTAGTATAGCAGGGGCGGGTTACAATGAGCAGTTCTTC
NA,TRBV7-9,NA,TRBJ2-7,CASAEAAYEQYF,TGTGCCAGCGCGGAGGCTGCCTACGAGCAGTACTTC
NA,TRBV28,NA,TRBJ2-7,CASSHSYEQYF,TGTGCCAGCAGCCATTCCTACGAGCAGTACTTC
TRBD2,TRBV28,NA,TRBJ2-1,CASSLGGSGSTYNEQFF,TGTGCCAGCAGTTTAGGGGGTAGCGGGAGTACCTACAATGAGCAGTTCTTC
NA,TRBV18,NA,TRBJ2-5,CASSLMNVETQYF,TGTGCCAGCTCACTAATGAATGTCGAGACCCAGTACTTC
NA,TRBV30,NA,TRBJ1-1,CAWSIQGVSTEAFF,TGTGCCTGGAGTATACAGGGAGTCAGCACTGAAGCTTTCTTT
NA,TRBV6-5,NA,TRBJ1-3,CYPASGNTIYF,TGTTATCCCGCTTCTGGAAACACCATATATTTT
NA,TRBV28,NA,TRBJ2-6,CASISRQELYSGANVLTF,TGTGCCAGCATCAGCCGACAGGAACTATACTCTGGGGCCAACGTCCTGACTTTC
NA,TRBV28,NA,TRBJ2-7,CASSSAGPQGSYEQYF,TGTGCCAGCAGTTCGGCCGGCCCCCAGGGGAGCTACGAGCAGTACTTC
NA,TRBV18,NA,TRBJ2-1,CASSPPLGGNEQFF,TGTGCCAGCTCACCGCCCTTGGGGGGCAATGAGCAGTTCTTC
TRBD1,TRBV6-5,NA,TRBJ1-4,CASSGGGQGEKLFF,TGTGCCAGCAGTGGGGGGGGACAGGGAGAAAAACTGTTTTTT